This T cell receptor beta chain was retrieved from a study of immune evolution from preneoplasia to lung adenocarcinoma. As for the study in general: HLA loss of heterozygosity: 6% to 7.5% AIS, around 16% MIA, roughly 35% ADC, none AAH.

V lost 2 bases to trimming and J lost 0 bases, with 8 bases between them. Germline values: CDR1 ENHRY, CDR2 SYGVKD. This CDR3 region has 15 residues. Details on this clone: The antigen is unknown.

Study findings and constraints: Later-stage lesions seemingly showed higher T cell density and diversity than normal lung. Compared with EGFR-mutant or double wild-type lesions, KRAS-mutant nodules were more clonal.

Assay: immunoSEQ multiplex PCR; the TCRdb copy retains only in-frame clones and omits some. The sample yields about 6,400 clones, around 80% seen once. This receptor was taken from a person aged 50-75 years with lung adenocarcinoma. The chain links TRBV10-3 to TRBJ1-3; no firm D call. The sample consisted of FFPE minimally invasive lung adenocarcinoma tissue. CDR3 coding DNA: TGTGCCATCAGTGAGGGCGGGAGCTCTGGAAACACCATATATTTT. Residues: CAISEGGSSGNTIYF.